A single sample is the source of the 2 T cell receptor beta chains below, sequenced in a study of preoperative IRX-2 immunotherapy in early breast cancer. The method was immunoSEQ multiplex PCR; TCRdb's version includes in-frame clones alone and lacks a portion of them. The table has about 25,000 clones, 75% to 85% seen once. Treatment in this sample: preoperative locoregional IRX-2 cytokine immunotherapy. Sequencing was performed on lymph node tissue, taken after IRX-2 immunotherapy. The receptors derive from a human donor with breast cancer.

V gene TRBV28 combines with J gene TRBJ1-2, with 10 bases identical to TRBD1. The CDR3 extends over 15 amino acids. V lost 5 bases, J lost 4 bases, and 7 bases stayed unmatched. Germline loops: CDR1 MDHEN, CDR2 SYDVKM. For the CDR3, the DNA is TGTGCCAGCAGTCCAGGGACAGGGGTTTTCTATGGCTACACCTTC. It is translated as CASSPGTGVFYGYTF.

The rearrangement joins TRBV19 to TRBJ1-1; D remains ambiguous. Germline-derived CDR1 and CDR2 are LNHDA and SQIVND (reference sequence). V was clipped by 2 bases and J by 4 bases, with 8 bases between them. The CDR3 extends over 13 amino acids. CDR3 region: CASSIQVTTEAFF. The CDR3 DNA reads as TGTGCCAGTAGTATACAGGTAACCACTGAAGCTTTCTTT. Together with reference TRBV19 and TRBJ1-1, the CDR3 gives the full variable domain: DGGITQSPKYLFRKEGQNVTLSCEQNLNHDAMYWYRQDPGQGLRLIYYSQIVNDFQKGDIAEGYSVSREKKESFPLTVTSAQKNPTAFYLCASSIQVTTEAFFGQGTRLTVV.